Below, 23 T cell receptor beta chains from the same sample are listed, as sequenced in a study of CD8 T cells in ankylosing spondylitis. General study points: A motif in TCR beta, a set of roughly 8 highly homologous variants, appeared characteristic of ankylosing spondylitis blood.

These receptors have no known antigen. In TCRdb, the 5' RACE reads were re-called with MiXCR into one record per CDR3 protein. The sample holds fewer than 400,000 distinct CDR3 sequences, 20% to 25% seen once. Material: blood, either unsorted or a sorted T cell fraction (not recorded which). These TCRs come from a male donor with ankylosing spondylitis.

J is TRBJ1-5 and V is TRBV19; 8 positions match TRBD1. This CDR3 spans 16 amino acids. Unmatched junction bases numbered 9, after V lost 3 bases and J lost 5 bases. Germline CDR1 and CDR2: LNHDA and SQIVND (reference sequence). The CDR3 sequence is CASSIVTGGTDQPQHF. CDR3 DNA: TGTGCCAGTAGTATCGTCACAGGGGGAACGGATCAGCCCCAGCATTTT.

This clonotype was counted only a few times. The chain employs TRBV15 and TRBJ2-3; 14 bases line up with TRBD2. V trimming: 1 base; J trimming: 5 bases; junction bases outside the gene matches: 11. Germline lookup yields CDR1 LNHNV and CDR2 YYDKDF (reference sequence). The CDR3 totals 19 residues. CDR3 amino acids: CATSRAIMTSGRAVDTQYF. DNA of the CDR3: TGTGCCACCAGCAGAGCCATCATGACTAGCGGGAGGGCGGTAGATACGCAGTATTTT. Based on the CDR3 plus reference TRBV15 and TRBJ2-3, the full variable domain is DAMVIQNPRYQVTQFGKPVTLSCSQTLNHNVMYWYQQKSSQAPKLLFHYYDKDFNNEADTPDNFQSRRPNTSFCFLDIRSPGLGDTAMYLCATSRAIMTSGRAVDTQYFGPGTRLTVL.

This clonotype showed up just a few times. The rearrangement uses TRBV5-1 and TRBJ1-1; tentative D call: TRBD1 (6 bases). V lost 5 bases, J lost 0 bases, and 14 bases lay in between. There are 15 residues in the CDR3. Germline CDR1 is SGHRS and CDR2 is YFSETQ. For the CDR3, the DNA is TGCGCCAGCAGGAACGGACAGCTCATGAACACTGAAGCTTTCTTT. Translation gives CASRNGQLMNTEAFF.

This clonotype was detected only a few times. This chain uses TRBV12-3 or TRBV12-4 with TRBJ1-5; D is undetermined. The CDR3 consists of 15 residues. The V gene lost 5 bases and the J gene lost 5 bases, with 16 bases spanning the gap. CDR3 DNA sequence: TGTGCCAGCAGTCCAGACCCGCGGACGTATCAGCCCCAGCATTTT. It codes for CASSPDPRTYQPQHF.

This clonotype was observed a handful of times. This sequence joins TRBV6-1 and TRBJ2-3; TRBD2 matches 10 bases. Looked up from germline, CDR1 is MNHNS and CDR2 is SASEGT. This CDR3 spans 16 amino acids. V lost 8 bases to trimming and J lost 2 bases; unmatched junction nucleotides: 10. CDR3 nucleotide sequence: TGTGCCAGCTTCCCCCAAGCGGGAGGGAACACAGATACGCAGTATTTT. The encoded protein is CASFPQAGGNTDTQYF.

There are a few counts of this clonotype. The chain combines TRBV5-1 with TRBJ2-5; TRBD1 is a possible D gene (6 bases). Germline V gene sequence: CDR1 SGHRS, CDR2 YFSETQ. The length of the CDR3 is 16 residues. V was clipped by 0 bases and J by 5 bases, with 17 bases between them. The CDR3 region is CASSLVRSRGGETQYF. In DNA form, the CDR3 reads TGCGCCAGCAGCTTGGTTAGGTCCAGGGGCGGGGAGACCCAGTACTTC.

The chain joins TRBV10-3 to TRBJ1-2; D is possibly TRBD1 (6 bases). The V and J ends lost 3 bases and 3 bases respectively, with 14 bases between them. CDR3 length equals 15 residues. Germline V gene sequence: CDR1 ENHRY, CDR2 SYGVKD. CDR3 nucleotide sequence: TGTGCCATCAGTGATAGAGGGGGTCGAGACTATGGCTACACCTTC. Its translation: CAISDRGGRDYGYTF.

This clonotype was picked up many times. The chain joins TRBV11-2 to TRBJ2-1, with D perhaps matching TRBD1 or TRBD2 (5 bases each). CDR1 and CDR2 from the germline V gene are SGHAT and FQNNGV. CDR3 length: 13 residues. Trimming removed 0 bases at V and 9 bases at J, with 9 bases between. CDR3 nucleotide sequence: TGTGCCAGCAGCTTAGATTCTGGGACTGAGCAGTTCTTC. Its translation is CASSLDSGTEQFF.

The rearrangement joins TRBV20-1 to TRBJ2-5; 11 nucleotides align to TRBD2. V was clipped by 1 base and J by 4 bases; unmatched bases: 8. There are 16 residues in the CDR3. The germline V gene encodes CDR1 DFQATT and CDR2 SNEGSKA (reference sequence). CDR3 bases: TGCAGTGCTAGAGCCCCGCTAGCGGGAGGAAGAGAGACCCAGTACTTC. This codes for CSARAPLAGGRETQYF.

The sample holds one count of this clonotype. In DNA form, the CDR3 reads TGTGCCAGCAGCTCGGGGACTAGGGGAGACGGGGAGCTGTTTTTT. Translated, it gives CASSSGTRGDGELFF. This chain connects TRBV7-9 to TRBJ2-2, with TRBD2 matching over 8 bases. CDR1 and CDR2 from the germline V gene are SEHNR and FQNEAQ (reference sequence). Losses at the gene ends were 4 bases for V and 7 bases for J; bases not matched to a gene: 8. The CDR3 consists of 15 residues. Together with reference TRBV7-9 and TRBJ2-2, the CDR3 gives the full variable domain: DTGVSQNPRHKITKRGQNVTFRCDPISEHNRLYWYRQTLGQGPEFLTYFQNEAQLEKSRLLSDRFSAERPKGSFSTLEIQRTEQGDSAMYLCASSSGTRGDGELFFGEGSRLTVL.

This clonotype came up a few times. The chain couples TRBV9 to TRBJ2-3; TRBD1 or TRBD2 may be the D gene (5 bases each). Germline CDR1 is SGDLS and CDR2 is YYNGEE. Trimming took off 0 bases at V and 6 bases at J, with 8 bases between the two ends. CDR3 length equals 13 residues. CDR3 in amino acids: CASSVVGTDTQYF. CDR3 in DNA: TGTGCCAGCAGCGTAGTCGGGACCGATACGCAGTATTTT. Drawing the rest from reference TRBV9 and TRBJ2-3, the complete variable domain is DSGVTQTPKHLITATGQRVTLRCSPRSGDLSVYWYQQSLDQGLQFLIQYYNGEERAKGNILERFSAQQFPDLHSELNLSSLELGDSALYFCASSVVGTDTQYFGPGTRLTVL.

The chain links TRBV5-1 to TRBJ1-4; 9 positions match TRBD1. The CDR3 loop spans 17 amino acids. V shed 4 bases, J shed 8 bases, and the junction held 15 bases outside the gene matches. Germline V lookup: CDR1 SGHRS, CDR2 YFSETQ. The CDR3 coding sequence is TGCGCCAGCAGCCCGACACCTCCGGGACAGGGTCGAGAAAAACTGTTTTTT. Protein: CASSPTPPGQGREKLFF.

This clonotype has only a few counts. The rearrangement links TRBV27 to TRBJ2-3; possibly TRBD2 for D (6 bases). The CDR3 covers 14 residues. The germline V gene has CDR1 MNHEY and CDR2 SMNVEV (reference sequence). Trimming removed 5 bases from V and 1 base from J, with 10 bases in between. CDR3: CASSVTRGTDTQYF. Written as DNA, the CDR3 is TGTGCCAGCAGTGTGACTAGAGGCACAGATACGCAGTATTTT.

The chain has TRBV19 and TRBJ2-1; 13 nucleotides line up with TRBD2. Per the germline V gene, CDR1 is LNHDA and CDR2 is SQIVND (reference sequence). This CDR3 region has 20 residues. V shed 3 bases, J shed 7 bases, and the junction held 18 bases outside the gene matches. The CDR3 DNA is TGTGCCAGTAGTATCAATCCGCGGAGGCCCGGGACTAGCGGGAAGAATGAGCAGTTCTTC. Translated: CASSINPRRPGTSGKNEQFF.

The genes are TRBV29-1 and TRBJ2-7, with TRBD2 identical over 7 bases. Germline assignment: CDR1 SQVTM and CDR2 ANQGSEA. CDR3 size: 13 residues. The J segment lost 0 bases and the V segment lost 5 bases, leaving 4 bases of the junction unmatched. CDR3 sequence reads: CSVTPSGSYEQYF. As DNA, the CDR3 is TGCAGCGTTACCCCTAGCGGCTCCTACGAGCAGTACTTC.

This clonotype has a handful of counts. V gene TRBV12-3 or TRBV12-4 combines with J gene TRBJ1-1; the match to TRBD1 covers 7 bases. V trimming: 1 base; J trimming: 1 base; junction bases outside the gene matches: 6. The CDR3 totals 16 residues. This chain's CDR3 is CASSLDRGQTNTEAFF. Written as DNA, the CDR3 is TGTGCCAGCAGTTTAGATCGGGGACAGACGAACACTGAAGCTTTCTTT.

This clonotype was observed a handful of times. This rearrangement joins TRBV2 to TRBJ1-1; D gene ambiguous. This CDR3 is 12 amino acids long. Germline CDR1 and CDR2: SNHLY and FYNNEI. Deletions cut 8 bases from V and 5 bases from J, with 12 bases between. CDR3 nucleotides: TGTGCCAGCTTTATGCGAGAGACTGAAGCTTTCTTT. It encodes CASFMRETEAFF.

The chain employs TRBV20-1 and TRBJ2-2; TRBD1 matches 9 bases. The V gene's germline CDR1 is DFQATT and CDR2 SNEGSKA (reference sequence). Losses at the gene ends were 7 bases for V and 3 bases for J; bases not matched to a gene: 6. This CDR3 spans 14 amino acids. The CDR3 DNA reads as TGCAGTGTCCGGACAGGGGTTGACACCGGGGAGCTGTTTTTT. Translated: CSVRTGVDTGELFF.

The V and J genes are TRBV6-1 and TRBJ1-1; 10 nucleotides match TRBD1. CDR3 length: 16 amino acids. Trimming at V came to 6 bases and at J to 0 bases, leaving 7 bases not matched to a gene. Germline V gene lookup returns CDR1 MNHNS and CDR2 SASEGT. Here the CDR3 DNA reads TGTGCCAGCAGGCGGACAGGGGGGGTCATGAACACTGAAGCTTTCTTT. Amino acid sequence: CASRRTGGVMNTEAFF.

This clonotype was counted between two and nine times. This chain joins TRBV6-1 and TRBJ2-7, with D maybe TRBD2 (5 bases). The CDR3 is 15 residues long. Per the germline V gene, CDR1 is MNHNS and CDR2 is SASEGT. Trimming removed 6 bases from V and 6 bases from J, with 21 bases in between. The CDR3 DNA sequence: TGTGCCAGCAGCCGAGACTGGGGAGTGATGGGCGAGCAGTACTTC. This encodes CASSRDWGVMGEQYF.

A few counts support this clonotype. The V gene is TRBV6-1, the J gene TRBJ2-7; perhaps TRBD2 as D (6 bases). The CDR3 has 15 residues. Germline loops: CDR1 MNHNS, CDR2 SASEGT. V dropped 6 bases and J dropped 0 bases, with 15 bases sitting between them. This CDR3 is CASRSPVGGSYEQYF. The CDR3 DNA reads TGTGCCAGCAGGAGTCCCGTGGGGGGCTCCTACGAGCAGTACTTC.

The chain is built from TRBV10-3 and TRBJ1-5, with D uncertain. Germline V CDR1 and CDR2: ENHRY, SYGVKD. Deletions cut 10 bases from V and 0 bases from J, with 10 bases between. This CDR3 comprises 13 residues. DNA for the CDR3: TGTGCCAGGGAGTTGCTTAGCAATCAGCCCCAGCATTTT. Its protein product is CARELLSNQPQHF.

This chain connects TRBV20-1 to TRBJ2-5; 8 bases map to TRBD2. With 6 bases clipped from V and 2 bases from J, the junction kept 8 bases outside the gene matches. The CDR3 is 14 amino acids. The germline V gene encodes CDR1 DFQATT and CDR2 SNEGSKA (reference sequence). The CDR3 loop is CSANSGNVQETQYF. The CDR3 nucleotides read TGCAGTGCAAATAGCGGGAACGTACAAGAGACCCAGTACTTC.